This T cell receptor (beta chain) was sequenced during a study of blood T cell repertoires in COVID-19. In the source study's methods: Amplification with reference gene primers provided the estimates of nucleated cell counts. Clones were read by immunoSEQ multiplex PCR, and TCRdb kept only the in-frame ones, dropping some. That table supplies the V and J calls and clone size; D and trimming were determined from the DNA. The data contain approximately 170,000 clones, about four fifths of them singletons. Source material: peripheral blood. The sequence was obtained from a woman aged 80 or older with active or convalescent COVID-19.

The CDR3 region is CASGLGEPQHF. CDR3 DNA: TGTGCCAGTGGCCTAGGGGAGCCCCAGCATTTT. The V call is TRBV19, the J call TRBJ1-5, with TRBD1 as a possible D gene (5 bases). Germline lookup yields CDR1 LNHDA and CDR2 SQIVND (reference sequence). Trimming removed 8 bases at V and 8 bases at J, with 10 bases between. There are 11 residues in the CDR3. The full variable domain, rest sourced from reference TRBV19 and TRBJ1-5, is DGGITQSPKYLFRKEGQNVTLSCEQNLNHDAMYWYRQDPGQGLRLIYYSQIVNDFQKGDIAEGYSVSREKKESFPLTVTSAQKNPTAFYLCASGLGEPQHFGDGTRLSIL.